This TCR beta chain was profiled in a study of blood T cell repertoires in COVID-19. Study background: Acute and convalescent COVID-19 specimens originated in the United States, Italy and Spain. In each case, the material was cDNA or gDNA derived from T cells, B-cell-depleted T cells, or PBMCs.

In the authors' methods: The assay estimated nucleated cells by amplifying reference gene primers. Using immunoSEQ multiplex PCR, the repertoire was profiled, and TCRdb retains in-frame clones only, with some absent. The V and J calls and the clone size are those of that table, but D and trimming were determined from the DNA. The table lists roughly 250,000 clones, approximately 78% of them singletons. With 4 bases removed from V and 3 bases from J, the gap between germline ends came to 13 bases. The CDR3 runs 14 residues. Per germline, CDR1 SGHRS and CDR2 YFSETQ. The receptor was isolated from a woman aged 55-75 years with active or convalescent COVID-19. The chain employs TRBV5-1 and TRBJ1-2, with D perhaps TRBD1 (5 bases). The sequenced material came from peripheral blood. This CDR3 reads CASSPGGRDYGYTF. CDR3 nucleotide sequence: TGCGCCAGCAGCCCCGGGGGTAGAGACTATGGCTACACCTTC.